This section outlines one TCR beta chain sequence together with its context. The antigen is undetermined. The CDR3 is 13 residues long. CDR1 is SGHTA, CDR2 FQGTGA, per germline. Trimming pared 1 base from V and 1 base from J, leaving 4 bases between. Using immunoSEQ multiplex PCR, the repertoire was profiled, and TCRdb retains in-frame clones only, with some absent. The sample yields more than 95,000 clones, 75% to 90% seen once. This sample is drawn from a study of T cell responses to AZD1222 COVID-19 vaccine. Findings of the study overall: Reports say nearly half of spike-specific TCRs go after unmutated variant regions. The peak T cell response came first, and repertoires were sampled only after it.

This specimen consisted of peripheral blood, obtained on day 0 of MenACWY control vaccination. The clonotype comes from an adult in good health. The chain uses TRBV7-3 and TRBJ1-1; D is ambiguous. The CDR3 DNA follows: TGTGCCAGCAGCTTAATACAGAACACTGAAGCTTTCTTT. It specifies CASSLIQNTEAFF.